This T cell receptor (beta chain) was obtained from a study of human T cells and chemical hapten exposure. Study in general: Women made up most patients, who had alopecia areata, totalis or universalis.

TCRdb fed the RACE reads into MiXCR, producing one record per CDR3 protein. There are roughly 380,000 distinct CDR3 sequences in the sample; approximately 5.1% occur only once, and 2% to 3% lies in the top ten. This clonotype was counted at least ten times. Its target is unknown. The time point is: pre-sensitization, week 0. The sample's treatment: therapeutic diphenylcyclopropenone sensitization with weekly scalp DPC. Germline values: CDR1 MNHEY, CDR2 SVGAGI. The CDR3 has 15 amino acids. Trimming stripped 6 bases from V and 8 bases from J, with 19 bases between. Study results and caveats: Donor immune responses may differ from healthy people's, since all donors had alopecia. Significantly more large CDR3 similarity clusters were formed by expanded TCRs than by controls. As patch test score rose, PT1 expanded TCR counts tended to rise as well.

The source was whole blood, collected in connection with sensitization to the hapten diphenylcyclopropenone (DPC). The chain recombines TRBV6-5 with TRBJ1-4, with D possibly TRBD1 on 6 matching bases. This TCR was recovered from a woman aged 50 to 60 with alopecia areata. Some clones in this sample may be carry-over from other donors' samples. The CDR3 DNA reads TGTGCCAGCAGCCTACAGGGCCGGGTAGGGGAAAAACTGTTTTTT. It encodes CASSLQGRVGEKLFF.